The 23 T cell receptor beta chains reported below all come from one sample, sequenced in a study of T cell clusters in autoimmune cytopenias. One tube held mixed TRB-A and TRB-B primer pools for touch-down PCR. TCRdb re-called the multiplex PCR reads and gives one entry per CDR3 protein, without DNA. This repertoire includes roughly 5,100 distinct CDR3 sequences. TRB was amplified from roughly 250 ng of peripheral blood genomic DNA per sample. The sample consisted of peripheral blood. These receptors were collected from a human donor with an autoimmune cytopenia or autoimmune hepatitis (not recorded which).

This chain uses TRBV18 with TRBJ2-7; lacking DNA, the TRBD1 call made by TCRdb goes unchecked. CDR1 is KGHSH, CDR2 LQKENI, per germline. CDR3 length equals 15 residues. The CDR3 is CASSRPGTGSYEQYF. The complete variable domain, with remaining parts taken from reference TRBV18 and TRBJ2-7, reads NAGVMQNPRHLVRRRGQEARLRCSPMKGHSHVYWYRQLPEEGLKFMVYLQKENIIDESGMPKERFSAEFPKEGPSILRIQQVVRGDSAAYFCASSRPGTGSYEQYFGPGTRLTVT.

This clonotype is called medium-sized based on its frequency. The chain carries TRBV19 and TRBJ2-5; TCRdb's D gene call, TRBD2, goes unchecked for lack of DNA. The germline V gene has CDR1 LNHDA and CDR2 SQIVND (reference sequence). The CDR3 runs 17 residues. CDR3 sequence: CASSNHASGGARETQYF.

The genes are TRBV30 and TRBJ2-5; TCRdb's assignment of TRBD2 cannot be checked, as there is no DNA. The CDR3 is 13 amino acids. CDR1 and CDR2 (germline): GTSNPN, SVGIG (reference sequence). The CDR3 sequence: CAWIVSGGETQYF.

This clonotype is called medium-sized (0.01 to 0.1%) based on its frequency. J is TRBJ2-5 and V is TRBV6-1; absent DNA, TCRdb's TRBD1 call cannot be checked. The germline V gene encodes CDR1 MNHNS and CDR2 SASEGT. The CDR3 is 16 residues long. Here the CDR3 reads CASSEVAAWQGETQYF.

This clonotype is called medium-sized based on its frequency. The V gene is TRBV19, the J gene TRBJ1-1. The CDR3 is 16 amino acids. In germline, CDR1 is LNHDA, CDR2 SQIVND (reference sequence). The CDR3: CASSIGRGRAATEAFF. Full variable domain (outside the CDR3, taken from reference TRBV19 and TRBJ1-1): DGGITQSPKYLFRKEGQNVTLSCEQNLNHDAMYWYRQDPGQGLRLIYYSQIVNDFQKGDIAEGYSVSREKKESFPLTVTSAQKNPTAFYLCASSIGRGRAATEAFFGQGTRLTVV.

Frequency places this clonotype as medium-sized. The J gene is TRBJ2-5, the V gene TRBV13. Germline CDR1 reads PRHDT; CDR2 reads FYEKMQ (reference sequence). This CDR3 has 14 amino acids. CDR3: CASSWQQGPETQYF.

Frequency places this clonotype as medium-sized. J is TRBJ1-4 and V is TRBV18; TCRdb's D gene call, TRBD1, goes unchecked for lack of DNA. This CDR3 comprises 16 residues. Germline V CDR1 and CDR2: KGHSH, LQKENI. The CDR3 spells CASSPPQTGVGEKLFF.

Measured by frequency, this clonotype is medium-sized. The rearrangement joins TRBV19 to TRBJ1-1. The CDR3 length is 13 residues. The germline CDR1 and CDR2 sequences are LNHDA and SQIVND (reference sequence). CDR3 loop: CASSPSRGTEAFF. The full variable domain, in which reference TRBV19 and TRBJ1-1 provide the parts outside the CDR3, is DGGITQSPKYLFRKEGQNVTLSCEQNLNHDAMYWYRQDPGQGLRLIYYSQIVNDFQKGDIAEGYSVSREKKESFPLTVTSAQKNPTAFYLCASSPSRGTEAFFGQGTRLTVV.

By frequency, this clonotype registers medium-sized. The chain has TRBV6-5 and TRBJ1-2; checking the TCRdb D call of TRBD1 is not possible without DNA. The CDR3 is 16 amino acids. CDR1 is MNHEY and CDR2 is SVGAGI in the germline V gene. The CDR3 region is CASRPPGTGSDYGYTF.

Measured by frequency, this clonotype is medium-sized (0.01 to 0.1%). V usage is TRBV5-4 and J usage is TRBJ1-2; TCRdb calls TRBD1, which cannot be checked without DNA. In germline, CDR1 is SGHNT, CDR2 YYREEE (reference sequence). This CDR3 region has 13 residues. The CDR3 sequence is CASSQDRVYGYTF.

This chain joins TRBV6-6 and TRBJ1-2; lacking DNA, the TRBD1 call made by TCRdb goes unchecked. The CDR3 extends over 15 amino acids. Per the germline V gene, CDR1 is MNHNY and CDR2 is SVGAGI (reference sequence). CDR3 region: CASSYVSDSKHGYTF.

The chain combines TRBV20-1 with TRBJ2-1; TCRdb returns TRBD2, unconfirmable since there is no DNA. CDR1 DFQATT and CDR2 SNEGSKA come from the germline V gene (reference sequence). The CDR3 has 15 residues. CDR3 in amino acids: CSARDPLRGGNEQFF.

This clonotype shows up as medium-sized by frequency. V and J are TRBV5-1 and TRBJ1-2; no DNA is available, so the TRBD1 call from TCRdb remains unchecked. The CDR3 runs 15 residues. Germline CDR1 is SGHRS and CDR2 is YFSETQ. The CDR3 sequence: CASSVDRGANYGYTF.

Frequency places this clonotype as medium-sized. The chain combines TRBV19 with TRBJ2-1; TCRdb's D call of TRBD2 is untestable without DNA. The CDR3 consists of 17 residues. Germline assignment: CDR1 LNHDA and CDR2 SQIVND (reference sequence). The CDR3 sequence is CASSPSLGLAGAHEQFF.

The J gene is TRBJ2-1, the V gene TRBV6-5; checking the TCRdb D call of TRBD2 is not possible without DNA. The CDR3 contains 15 residues. Germline CDR1 and CDR2: MNHEY and SVGAGI. The CDR3 loop is CASSGGTSNFNEQFF.

By frequency, this clonotype is medium-sized (0.01 to 0.1%). This rearrangement joins TRBV29-1 to TRBJ1-5; the TRBD1 assignment by TCRdb is unverifiable without DNA. Germline V lookup: CDR1 SQVTM, CDR2 ANQGSEA. The CDR3 has 13 residues. The CDR3 reads CSVGWGREQPQHF.

This clonotype shows up as medium-sized by frequency. The chain is built from TRBV27 and TRBJ2-1. Germline CDR1 and CDR2: MNHEY and SMNVEV (reference sequence). The CDR3 runs to 14 residues. CDR3 residues: CASSPQDTYNEQFF.

This clonotype registers medium-sized by frequency. The V and J genes are TRBV5-5 and TRBJ2-2; lacking DNA, the TRBD1 call made by TCRdb goes unchecked. Germline CDR1 SGHKS, CDR2 YYEKEE (reference sequence). This CDR3 region has 13 residues. CDR3: CASSSQGTGELFF.

This clonotype counts as medium-sized by frequency. The V and J genes are TRBV30 and TRBJ1-1. Germline assignment: CDR1 GTSNPN and CDR2 SVGIG (reference sequence). The CDR3 covers 13 residues. The CDR3 loop is CAWSGAVNTEAFF.

This clonotype is classed as medium-sized by frequency. The chain carries TRBV6-5 and TRBJ2-6; as DNA is missing, the TRBD2 call by TCRdb cannot be tested. CDR1 and CDR2 (germline): MNHEY, SVGAGI. The CDR3 has 15 residues. CDR3 in amino acids: CASSYGPSGANVLTF.

This clonotype is identified as medium-sized (0.01 to 0.1%) from frequency. V and J are TRBV6-5 and TRBJ2-3. CDR1 is MNHEY and CDR2 is SVGAGI in the germline V gene. This CDR3 is 12 amino acids long. The CDR3 reads CASSPTVDTQYF.

The CDR3 loop is CASSSGTSGFTDTQYF. The chain joins TRBV11-1 to TRBJ2-3; TCRdb's D gene call, TRBD2, goes unchecked for lack of DNA. Germline V lookup: CDR1 SGHAT, CDR2 FQDESV (reference sequence). The CDR3 runs to 16 residues.

V usage is TRBV6-5 and J usage is TRBJ2-5; TCRdb's D gene call, TRBD1, goes unchecked for lack of DNA. CDR1 is MNHEY and CDR2 is SVGAGI in the germline V gene. CDR3 size: 14 residues. This CDR3 is CASSWGLIQETQYF.